This entry lists 12 T cell receptor beta chains sequenced from one sample in a study of T cells in Graves' hyperthyroidism and ophthalmopathy. Amplification yielded TCR beta CDR3 regions, with RNA transcripts as the source. The HTBI primer set served for first-round RT-PCR of the TCR CDR3. MiXCR, run by TCRdb on the multiplex PCR reads, gives a single entry per CDR3 protein. Seen here are more than 300,000 distinct CDR3 sequences, about a sixth observed once, and the top ten hold around 35%. Sequencing was performed on blood. These receptors originate from a woman under 40 with Graves' hyperthyroidism that later progressed to Graves' ophthalmopathy.

The gene calls are TRBV2 and TRBJ1-2; D uncertain. The CDR3 length is 11 residues. CDR1 and CDR2 from the germline V gene are SNHLY and FYNNEI. V was shortened by 11 bases and J by 3 bases, with 10 bases between the two germline ends. The CDR3 sequence: CALVRDYGYTF. The CDR3 nucleotides are TGTGCCCTCGTACGCGACTATGGCTACACCTTC.

This clonotype has only a few counts. The chain couples TRBV2 to TRBJ1-5, with unresolved D. Germline CDR1 reads SNHLY; CDR2 reads FYNNEI. The ends were cut back, 2 bases at V and 7 bases at J, with 15 bases in the middle. This CDR3 is built from 15 residues. The CDR3 region has the DNA TGTGCCAGCAGTGAACAAAAAAGGGTCAGGCAGCCCCAGCATTTT. Translating it yields CASSEQKRVRQPQHF.

This clonotype was recorded many times. V usage is TRBV15 and J usage is TRBJ1-5, with D hard to call. Germline loops: CDR1 LNHNV, CDR2 YYDKDF (reference sequence). The CDR3 loop spans 16 amino acids. V lost 1 base to trimming and J lost 0 bases, with 10 bases between them. The CDR3 DNA reads TGTGCCACCAGCAGAGCCCGGGGAAATAGCAATCAGCCCCAGCATTTT. Translation: CATSRARGNSNQPQHF.

This clonotype was observed a few times. V usage is TRBV9 and J usage is TRBJ2-3, with D possibly TRBD2 on 6 matching bases. The germline V gene encodes CDR1 SGDLS and CDR2 YYNGEE. The length of the CDR3 is 12 residues. The ends were cut back, 3 bases at V and 5 bases at J, with 7 bases in the middle. As DNA, the CDR3 is TGTGCCAGCAGCGAGGAGGGAGATACGCAGTATTTT. Protein sequence: CASSEEGDTQYF.

This clonotype was detected many times. The chain recombines TRBV10-1 with TRBJ2-5; maybe TRBD1 (5 bases). The V end lost 10 bases, the J end lost 5 bases, and 23 bases lay between the germline ends. Germline V gene data show CDR1 as WNHNN and CDR2 as SYGVQD (reference sequence). This CDR3 is 15 amino acids long. The CDR3 protein is CATPLFLTGGETQYF. Here the CDR3 DNA reads TGCGCCACCCCCCTCTTCCTTACAGGTGGGGAGACCCAGTACTTC.

The CDR3 region has the DNA TGTGCCAGCAGCCAAGCCGCGGGAGCTGCAATGACTGAGCAGTTCTTC. This gives the protein CASSQAAGAAMTEQFF. This chain uses TRBV3-1 with TRBJ2-1; the match to TRBD2 covers 7 bases. The CDR3 length is 16 residues. Trimming cost V 1 base and J 9 bases; bases outside gene matches: 12. Germline CDR1 and CDR2: LGHDT and YNNKEL (reference sequence).

This clonotype has ten or more counts. The CDR3 loop is CASSPVLDRYSGNTIYF. CDR3 in DNA: TGCGCCAGCAGCCCCGTACTGGACCGTTACTCTGGAAACACCATATATTTT. The chain links TRBV4-1 to TRBJ1-3; D gene uncertain. Per germline, CDR1 MGHRA and CDR2 YSYEKL. The CDR3 is 17 amino acids. Trimming pared 4 bases from V and 0 bases from J, leaving 16 bases between.

This clonotype came up many times. The V and J genes are TRBV6-2 or TRBV6-3 and TRBJ1-2; 7 bases match TRBD1. This CDR3 spans 14 amino acids. CDR1 is MNHEY, CDR2 SVGEGT, per germline. Trimming cost V 2 bases and J 7 bases; bases outside gene matches: 7. Here the CDR3 reads CASSYRTGVGGYTF. The DNA of the CDR3 is TGTGCCAGCAGTTACCGGACAGGAGTCGGTGGCTACACCTTC.

A few counts support this clonotype. The rearrangement links TRBV19 to TRBJ2-1; 10 nucleotides align to TRBD2. This CDR3 comprises 15 residues. Unmatched junction bases numbered 6, after V lost 3 bases and J lost 7 bases. CDR1 LNHDA and CDR2 SQIVND come from the germline V gene (reference sequence). CDR3 sequence reads: CASSILAGESNEQFF. In nucleotides, the CDR3 is TGTGCCAGTAGTATTCTAGCGGGAGAGAGTAATGAGCAGTTCTTC.

This clonotype was seen many times. The chain uses TRBV18 and TRBJ1-2; a weak D match, TRBD1 (5 bases). CDR1 is KGHSH and CDR2 is LQKENI in the germline V gene. V lost 0 bases and J 0 bases, leaving 11 bases between the germline ends. This CDR3 spans 16 amino acids. CDR3 protein: CASSPPLQDTNYGYTF. For the CDR3, the DNA is TGTGCCAGCTCACCACCCCTCCAGGACACTAACTATGGCTACACCTTC.

In this sample, this clonotype turned up many times. The chain carries TRBV28 and TRBJ1-5; D is undetermined. This CDR3 is 16 amino acids long. CDR1 is MDHEN, CDR2 SYDVKM, per germline. Trimming removed 1 base at V and 3 bases at J, with 13 bases between. The CDR3 reads CASSLSAARNNQPQHF. The CDR3 DNA is TGTGCCAGCAGTTTATCAGCCGCTCGCAACAATCAGCCCCAGCATTTT.

This clonotype was found a few times. The V and J genes are TRBV7-9 and TRBJ2-5; 7 bases agree with TRBD2. The CDR3 spans 17 residues. The germline gives CDR1 SEHNR, CDR2 FQNEAQ (reference sequence). The trim removed 3 bases at V and 5 bases at J, leaving 15 bases unmatched. CDR3 sequence: CASSFRYRGRGRETQYF. For the CDR3, the DNA is TGTGCCAGCAGCTTTCGTTATCGCGGGAGAGGGAGGGAGACCCAGTACTTC.